The T cell receptor (beta chain) described here comes from a study of blood T cell repertoires in COVID-19. Study overall: Samples of COVID-19 (acute and convalescent) were obtained from the United States, Italy and Spain. Sources were T cells, B-cell-depleted T cells, or PBMCs; the material itself was cDNA or gDNA.

While infection was still active, Seattle patients were enrolled and then followed longitudinally. Under the authors' procedure: Counts of nucleated cells, estimated from reference gene primer amplification, were obtained. Some clones are missing from TCRdb's copy, which holds only in-frame ones; the method was immunoSEQ multiplex PCR. The D gene and trimming were derived from the DNA, and the V and J assignments and clone size from that table. The sample gives roughly 68,000 clones, around 90% of which show up once; approximately 45% is in the top ten. V shed 1 base and J shed 8 bases, with 11 bases lying between them. CDR3 length: 13 residues. CDR1 LNHDA and CDR2 SQIVND come from the germline V gene (reference sequence).

The sample consisted of peripheral blood. This chain uses TRBV19 with TRBJ1-2; tentatively, D is TRBD1 (5 bases). The origin of this receptor is a woman aged 60 to 75 with COVID-19, enrolled during active disease. The CDR3 is CASSIGGLRGYTF. The CDR3 DNA is TGTGCCAGTAGTATAGGGGGCCTACGGGGCTACACCTTC.